This T cell receptor (beta chain) was retrieved from a study of T-cell memory formation after mild COVID-19. Study details: Clusters were largely donor specific. Study outcomes and limitations: Prior to infection, memory already included some responding clones, suggesting cross-reactive memory joined. Contracting clones localized mainly to CM and EM when CD4+ and mainly to EMRA when CD8+.

Constant-segment primers were used for 5'RACE, and the resulting TCR alpha and TCR beta cDNA libraries carried sample barcodes and UMIs. TCRdb independently ran MiXCR on the 5' RACE reads; one entry per CDR3 protein. Of roughly 400,000 distinct CDR3 sequences in the sample, about a sixth were seen once. The CDR3 extends over 11 amino acids. Trimming took 6 bases from V and 13 from J; bases not matched to a gene: 6. The germline V gene encodes CDR1 SGHTA and CDR2 FQGNSA. Comments on this clonotype: Its target is not known.

The specimen sequenced was PBMCs or a T cell subset sorted from them (not recorded which). The TCR originated in a man younger than 35 who had mild COVID-19 (a few samples of this study predate the infection). Cell type and time point are not known. This rearrangement joins TRBV7-2 to TRBJ2-1; 7 bases map to TRBD1. CDR3 sequence reads: CASSSWDSQFF. CDR3 DNA sequence: TGTGCCAGCAGTTCGTGGGACAGTCAGTTCTTC.